Listed here are 23 T cell receptor beta chains from one sample, sequenced in a study of T cells after yellow fever vaccination. Via MiXCR, TCRdb re-called the 5' RACE reads, giving one row per CDR3 protein. The data show around 310,000 distinct CDR3 sequences, with less than 4.5% seen just once and 20% to 30% held by the top ten. Specimen: PBMCs, collected on the day of the yellow fever booster vaccination. These TCRs come from a man aged 18-30 years who received the YFV17D yellow fever vaccine.

The chain combines TRBV6-5 with TRBJ1-2; D might be TRBD1 (5 bases). The germline V gene has CDR1 MNHEY and CDR2 SVGAGI. This CDR3 is 12 amino acids long. V gave up 6 bases and J gave up 7 bases, with 12 bases separating them. This CDR3 is CASSTGVRGYTF. CDR3 bases: TGTGCCAGCAGCACAGGCGTCCGTGGCTACACCTTC.

This clonotype was seen ten or more times. V and J are TRBV7-2 and TRBJ2-5; D is ambiguous. Germline V gene data show CDR1 as SGHTA and CDR2 as FQGNSA. The CDR3 totals 15 residues. V lost 5 bases to trimming and J lost 2 bases, with 15 bases between them. CDR3 sequence (DNA): TGTGCCAGCAGCAGTTCACGAAATAGACAAGAGACCCAGTACTTC. It codes for CASSSSRNRQETQYF.

This clonotype was counted only a few times. The chain employs TRBV10-3 and TRBJ2-7; maybe TRBD1 (6 bases). The CDR3 has 14 amino acids. Germline CDR1 is ENHRY and CDR2 is SYGVKD. Between the trimmed V and J ends, which lost 3 bases and 6 bases, there was a span of 15 bases. CDR3 nucleotide sequence: TGTGCCATCAGTGAACAGGGTTTCTTGAGCGAGCAGTACTTC. Amino acid sequence: CAISEQGFLSEQYF.

In this sample, this clonotype turned up a few times. The chain recombines TRBV10-3 with TRBJ2-5, with D perhaps TRBD1 or TRBD2 (5 bases each). Germline CDR1 ENHRY, CDR2 SYGVKD. The CDR3 covers 16 residues. Trimming took 0 bases from V and 2 from J, leaving 13 bases between them. This CDR3 reads CAISESAGTAQETQYF. The CDR3, as DNA: TGTGCCATCAGTGAGTCGGCAGGGACGGCACAAGAGACCCAGTACTTC.

This clonotype was seen a handful of times. V usage is TRBV7-2 and J usage is TRBJ1-1; possible D gene TRBD1, 6 bases. The V gene's germline CDR1 is SGHTA and CDR2 FQGNSA. The CDR3 runs to 14 residues. Trimming left V 2 bases short and J 3 bases short, with 10 bases between. The CDR3 loop is CASSLWGPDTEAFF. DNA of the CDR3: TGTGCCAGCAGCTTATGGGGGCCGGACACTGAAGCTTTCTTT.

This clonotype was found many times. This chain links TRBV14 with TRBJ2-7; no clear D. The CDR3 runs to 14 residues. Germline V gives CDR1 SGHDN, CDR2 FVKESK. V gave up 5 bases and J gave up 5 bases, with 16 bases separating them. CDR3 in amino acids: CASSSYRRVHEQYF. CDR3 bases: TGTGCCAGCAGCTCGTACCGACGGGTCCACGAGCAGTACTTC.

This clonotype was seen a few times. V gene TRBV4-1 combines with J gene TRBJ2-5, with 9 bases fitting TRBD1. The CDR3 has 15 amino acids. Trimming removed 3 bases from V and 2 bases from J; junction bases left unmatched: 4. Per the germline V gene, CDR1 is MGHRA and CDR2 is YSYEKL. CDR3 coding DNA: TGCGCCAGCAGCCAGTCGGGACAGGGACAAGAGACCCAGTACTTC. Translation: CASSQSGQGQETQYF.

This clonotype was found many times. The rearrangement links TRBV10-3 to TRBJ2-5, with 9 bases identical to TRBD2. The CDR3 is 18 residues long. The germline gives CDR1 ENHRY, CDR2 SYGVKD. J lost 2 bases, V lost 3 bases, and 13 bases had no gene match. CDR3 residues: CAISDPAVVAGVQETQYF. The CDR3 DNA reads as TGTGCCATCAGTGATCCCGCGGTAGTAGCGGGGGTTCAAGAGACCCAGTACTTC.

The chain recombines TRBV20-1 with TRBJ2-3; possibly TRBD1 or TRBD2 for D (5 bases each). Germline-derived CDR1 and CDR2 are DFQATT and SNEGSKA (reference sequence). The CDR3 is 14 residues long. V dropped 3 bases and J dropped 0 bases, with 10 bases sitting between them. The CDR3 region is CSARWGGSTDTQYF. The CDR3 bases are TGCAGTGCTAGGTGGGGCGGGAGCACAGATACGCAGTATTTT.

This clonotype was seen ten or more times. This rearrangement joins TRBV4-1 to TRBJ2-1; 8 bases map to TRBD1. Trimming cost V 2 bases and J 5 bases; bases outside gene matches: 5. Per the germline V gene, CDR1 is MGHRA and CDR2 is YSYEKL. The length of the CDR3 is 15 residues. DNA of the CDR3: TGCGCCAGCAGCCAAAAGGACAGGGTCGACAATGAGCAGTTCTTC. It translates to CASSQKDRVDNEQFF.

This clonotype turned up a few times. CDR3 protein: CASSLDGWPYNEQFF. CDR3 DNA: TGTGCCAGCAGCCTGGACGGCTGGCCATACAATGAGCAGTTCTTC. The chain combines TRBV5-6 with TRBJ2-1, with D unresolved. V was trimmed by 4 bases and J by 4 bases, leaving 15 bases between them. CDR1 SGHDT and CDR2 YYEEEE come from the germline V gene. This CDR3 spans 15 amino acids.

Ten or more counts support this clonotype. The rearrangement uses TRBV29-1 and TRBJ2-2; D perhaps matches TRBD1 (6 bases). Looked up from germline, CDR1 is SQVTM and CDR2 is ANQGSEA. This CDR3 contains 13 residues. V was cut by 8 bases and J by 4 bases, with 14 bases left in between. CDR3 loop: CSSTGWGTGELFF. CDR3 nucleotide sequence: TGCAGCTCAACAGGGTGGGGCACCGGGGAGCTGTTTTTT.

This clonotype occurred many times. This sequence joins TRBV4-3 and TRBJ1-6; a possible D gene is TRBD1 (6 bases). The germline gives CDR1 LGHNA, CDR2 YSLEER. Trimming took 2 bases from V and 7 from J, leaving 12 bases between them. This CDR3 region has 15 residues. CDR3 DNA: TGCGCCAGCAGCCAACAAGGGACAAGAAATTCACCCCTCCACTTT. Residues: CASSQQGTRNSPLHF.

There are many counts of this clonotype. The chain is built from TRBV2 and TRBJ2-1; tentative D call: TRBD2 (7 bases). This CDR3 spans 15 amino acids. V lost 6 bases, J lost 2 bases, and 14 bases lay in between. Germline CDR1 SNHLY, CDR2 FYNNEI. The CDR3 DNA sequence: TGTGCCAGCAGGTTAAGGGGGGGCCCCTACAATGAGCAGTTCTTC. It is translated as CASRLRGGPYNEQFF.

This clonotype was recorded many times. The V gene is TRBV11-3, the J gene TRBJ2-3; TRBD1 matches 8 bases. Germline loops: CDR1 SGHNT, CDR2 YENEEA. Trimming at V came to 4 bases and at J to 3 bases, leaving 9 bases not matched to a gene. This CDR3 has 16 amino acids. In DNA form, the CDR3 reads TGTGCCAGCAGCTCAAGGGGGACAGGTGTGACAGATACGCAGTATTTT. Residues: CASSSRGTGVTDTQYF.

There are a few counts of this clonotype. The chain carries TRBV6-6 and TRBJ2-3; the match to TRBD2 covers 8 bases. This CDR3 has 13 residues. CDR1 MNHNY and CDR2 SVGAGI come from the germline V gene (reference sequence). V lost 7 bases and J lost 4; bases outside the gene matches: 4. DNA for the CDR3: TGTGCCAGCACTCGGGGGGGGGCAGATACGCAGTATTTT. Translation gives CASTRGGADTQYF.

The table lists this clonotype with a few counts. The chain employs TRBV7-2 and TRBJ2-7, with D perhaps given as TRBD1 or TRBD2 (5 bases each). From germline, CDR1 is SGHTA and CDR2 FQGNSA. This CDR3 is built from 14 residues. Trimming stripped 5 bases from V and 9 bases from J, with 20 bases between. In DNA form, the CDR3 reads TGTGCCAGCAGCCCCAATCAGGCTGGTGGGGGGCAGTACTTC. Protein: CASSPNQAGGGQYF.

This clonotype has ten or more counts. The rearrangement uses TRBV7-2 and TRBJ2-3; TRBD2 aligns across 7 bases. The V and J ends lost 5 bases and 4 bases, in that order; junction bases with no gene match: 6. The V gene's germline CDR1 is SGHTA and CDR2 FQGNSA. This CDR3 has 14 residues. In DNA, the CDR3 is TGTGCCAGCAGCACAGGACTAGGTGCAGATACGCAGTATTTT. It codes for CASSTGLGADTQYF.

This chain connects TRBV20-1 to TRBJ1-1; D might be TRBD1 (6 bases). The CDR3 has 15 residues. Deletions cut 5 bases from V and 0 bases from J, with 16 bases between. Germline CDR1 DFQATT, CDR2 SNEGSKA (reference sequence). This chain's CDR3 is CSAPRQDLMNTEAFF. CDR3 nucleotide sequence: TGCAGTGCTCCGAGACAGGACCTTATGAACACTGAAGCTTTCTTT.

This clonotype appeared many times. The J gene is TRBJ2-7, the V gene TRBV7-8, with TRBD2 as a possible D gene (6 bases). Per germline, CDR1 SGHVS and CDR2 FQNEAQ. V lost 0 bases, J lost 4 bases, and 13 bases lay in between. This CDR3 comprises 15 residues. CDR3 loop: CASSLAPWGEYEQYV. DNA for the CDR3: TGTGCCAGCAGCTTAGCGCCATGGGGGGAGTACGAGCAGTACGTC.

This clonotype showed up many times. The CDR3 is CASSTSGGGTDTQYF. CDR3 nucleotides: TGTGCCAGCAGCACATCAGGGGGCGGCACAGATACGCAGTATTTT. The V call is TRBV7-2, the J call TRBJ2-3; 8 nucleotides line up with TRBD1. CDR3 length: 15 residues. The junction had 5 bases not matched to a gene; V was cut back by 5 bases and J by 1 base. The germline V gene has CDR1 SGHTA and CDR2 FQGNSA. The full variable domain, completed using reference TRBV7-2 and TRBJ2-3, is GAGVSQSPSNKVTEKGKDVELRCDPISGHTALYWYRQSLGQGLEFLIYFQGNSAPDKSGLPSDRFSAERTGGSVSTLTIQRTQQEDSAVYLCASSTSGGGTDTQYFGPGTRLTVL.

This clonotype has a handful of counts. The J gene is TRBJ2-2, the V gene TRBV24-1; 8 bases map to TRBD1. This CDR3 is 13 amino acids long. Germline V gene data show CDR1 as KGHDR and CDR2 as SFDVKD. The DNA for the CDR3 is TGTGCTCGGGACAGGCCGAACACCGGGGAGCTGTTTTTT. Translated, it gives CARDRPNTGELFF.

This clonotype was observed many times. The V call is TRBV20-1, the J call TRBJ1-4, with D unresolved. The CDR3 consists of 15 residues. Germline assignment: CDR1 DFQATT and CDR2 SNEGSKA (reference sequence). V lost 0 bases to trimming and J lost 0 bases, with 8 bases between them. CDR3 sequence: CSARDKRATNEKLFF. CDR3 sequence (DNA): TGCAGTGCTAGAGATAAGAGAGCAACTAATGAAAAACTGTTTTTT.